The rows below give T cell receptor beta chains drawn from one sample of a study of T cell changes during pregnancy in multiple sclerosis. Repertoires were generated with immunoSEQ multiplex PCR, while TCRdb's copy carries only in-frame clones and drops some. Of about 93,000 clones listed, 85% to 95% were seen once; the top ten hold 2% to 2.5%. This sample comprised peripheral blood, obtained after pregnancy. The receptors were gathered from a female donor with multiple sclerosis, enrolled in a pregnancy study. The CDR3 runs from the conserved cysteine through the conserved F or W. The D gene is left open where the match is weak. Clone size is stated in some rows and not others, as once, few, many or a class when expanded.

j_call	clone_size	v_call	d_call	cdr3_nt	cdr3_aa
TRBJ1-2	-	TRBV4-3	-	TGCGCCAGCAGCCAAGATCAAAGAGGCCTCTATGGCTACACCTTC	CASSQDQRGLYGYTF
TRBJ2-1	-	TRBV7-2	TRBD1	TGTGCCAGCAGATCCCAGGGGGCGCAAGACAATGAGCAGTTCTTC	CASRSQGAQDNEQFF
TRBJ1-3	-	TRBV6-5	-	TGTGCCAGCAGTCCCGAGGGCGGCGGTGGAAACACCATATATTTT	CASSPEGGGGNTIYF
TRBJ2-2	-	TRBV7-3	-	TGTGCCAGCAGCTTAACGGGACATAACACCGGGGAGCTGTTTTTT	CASSLTGHNTGELFF
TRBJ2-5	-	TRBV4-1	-	TGCGCCAGCAGCCAAGATGGCCCTCCTGAAGAGACCCAGTACTTC	CASSQDGPPEETQYF
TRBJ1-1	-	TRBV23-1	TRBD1	TGCGCCAGCAGTCGGACAGGGGGCCGGCCTAAAGCTTTCTTT	CASSRTGGRPKAFF
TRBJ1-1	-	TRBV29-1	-	TGCAGCGTTGATCCGGGGATTAACACTGAAGCTTTCTTT	CSVDPGINTEAFF
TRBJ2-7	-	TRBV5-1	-	TGCGCCAGCAGCTTGGGGTTAGGTGGGGCATTGAATCTCTACGAGCAGTACTTC	CASSLGLGGALNLYEQYF
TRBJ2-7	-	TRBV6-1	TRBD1	TGTGCCAGCGCCCAGGGGGCATACGAGCAGTACTTC	CASAQGAYEQYF
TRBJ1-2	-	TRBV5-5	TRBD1	TGTGCCAGCAGCTTGGCCTCGACAGGGGGCTACACCTTC	CASSLASTGGYTF
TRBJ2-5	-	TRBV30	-	TGTGCCTGGTTTACTGCGGAACAAGAGACCCAGTACTTC	CAWFTAEQETQYF
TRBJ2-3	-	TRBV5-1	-	TGCGCCAGCAGGGTAACAGGGAGGGGAGATACGCAGTATTTT	CASRVTGRGDTQYF
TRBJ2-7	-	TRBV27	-	TGTGCCAGCAGGGGTTCCCGTGGAGTCTACGAGCAGTACTTC	CASRGSRGVYEQYF
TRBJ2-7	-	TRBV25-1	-	TGTGCCAGCAGCGATCTCCAGGTCTACGAGCAGTACTTC	CASSDLQVYEQYF
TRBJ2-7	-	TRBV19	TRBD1	TGTGCCAGTCCTACGACAGGGAGACACGAGCAGTACTTC	CASPTTGRHEQYF
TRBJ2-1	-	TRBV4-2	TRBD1	TGTGCCAGCAGCCAATTTTCGCAGGGGGCCGTGAATGAGCAGTTCTTC	CASSQFSQGAVNEQFF
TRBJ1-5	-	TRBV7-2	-	TGTGCCAGCAGCTTCTTAGGACACCTCAATCAGCCCCAGCATTTT	CASSFLGHLNQPQHF
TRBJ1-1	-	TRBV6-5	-	TGTGCCAGCAGTTACTCGGGGGGGAACACTGAAGCTTTCTTT	CASSYSGGNTEAFF
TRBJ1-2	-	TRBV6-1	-	TGTGCCAGCAGTGAACCTACGTCAGGATATGGCTACACCTTC	CASSEPTSGYGYTF
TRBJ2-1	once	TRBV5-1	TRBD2	TGCGCCAGCTATCAGCGGGGGGCTTACAATGAGCAGTTCTTC	CASYQRGAYNEQFF
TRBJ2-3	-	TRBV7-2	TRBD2	TGTGCCAGCAGCTTAGGTCCTAGCGGGAGCACAGATACGCAGTATTTT	CASSLGPSGSTDTQYF
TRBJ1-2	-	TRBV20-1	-	TGCAGTGCAATGGAGGACGGTGGCTACACCTTC	CSAMEDGGYTF
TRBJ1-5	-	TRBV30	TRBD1	TGTGCCTGGAGGCCGGGACAGGGGAGGACCCAGCCCCAGCATTTT	CAWRPGQGRTQPQHF
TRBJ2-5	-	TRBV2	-	TGTGCCAGCAGTGAAATGGGCAACCGAGAGACCCAGTACTTC	CASSEMGNRETQYF
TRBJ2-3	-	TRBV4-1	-	TGCGCCAGCAGCCAAGATTTAGGCAGGGTAGTTTTCGGCACAGATACGCAGTATTTT	CASSQDLGRVVFGTDTQYF
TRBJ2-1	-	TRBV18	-	TGTGCCAGCACGGCTAGCCCCGGCGGGGATGAGCAGTTCTTC	CASTASPGGDEQFF
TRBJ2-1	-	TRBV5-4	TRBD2	TGTGCCAGCAGCGTGGGACTAGCGGGAGCGGGGGAGCAGTTCTTC	CASSVGLAGAGEQFF
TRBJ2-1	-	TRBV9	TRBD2	TGTGCCAGTTCTCCGGGAGGGCCATACAATGAGCAGTTCTTC	CASSPGGPYNEQFF
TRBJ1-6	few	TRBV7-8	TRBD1	TGTGCCAGCAGCCCCGACAGGGGCAGTTCACCCCTCCACTTT	CASSPDRGSSPLHF
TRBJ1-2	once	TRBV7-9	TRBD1	TGTGCCAGCAGCAAAACAGGGGGGAACTATGGCTACACCTTC	CASSKTGGNYGYTF
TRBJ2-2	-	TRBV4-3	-	TGCGCCAGCAGCCGAAAAACCCATACAGGGACCGGGGAGCTGTTTTTT	CASSRKTHTGTGELFF
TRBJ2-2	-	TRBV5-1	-	TGCGCCAGCAGCTTGGCGGGCGGGGTGAACACCGGGGAGCTGTTTTTT	CASSLAGGVNTGELFF
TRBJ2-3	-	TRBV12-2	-	TGTGCAAGTCGCTTACGGGGGACAGATACGCAGTATTTT	CASRLRGTDTQYF
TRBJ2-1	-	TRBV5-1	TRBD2	TGCGCCAGCAGCCCCGCTAGCGGACACTACAATGAGCAGTTCTTC	CASSPASGHYNEQFF
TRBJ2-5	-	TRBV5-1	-	TGCGCCAGCAGCTTGCAGGGCCAAGAGACCCAGTACTTC	CASSLQGQETQYF
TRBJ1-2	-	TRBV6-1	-	TGTGCCAGCAGTATACGACAGAGACGGGTCAGCTACACCTTC	CASSIRQRRVSYTF
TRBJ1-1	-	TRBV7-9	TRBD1	TGTGCCGGACAGGCGAACACTGAAGCTTTCTTT	CAGQANTEAFF
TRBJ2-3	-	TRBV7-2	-	TGTGCCAGCAGCCCCGGTGCCCATACGCAGTATTTT	CASSPGAHTQYF
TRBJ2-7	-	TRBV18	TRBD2	TGTGCCAGCTCACCCCCGACTAGCGGGGGCTCCTACGAGCAGTACTTC	CASSPPTSGGSYEQYF
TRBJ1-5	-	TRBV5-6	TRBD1	TGTGCCAGCAGCCTGGGACAGGGGATGAGCAATCAGCCCCAGCATTTT	CASSLGQGMSNQPQHF
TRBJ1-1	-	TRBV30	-	TGTGCCTGGAAAGTAACAGGTCGTTTTGAAGCTTTCTTT	CAWKVTGRFEAFF
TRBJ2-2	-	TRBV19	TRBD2	TGTGCCACGAAGAGGCGGTTAGCGGGAGGGAACACCGGGGAGCTGTTTTTT	CATKRRLAGGNTGELFF
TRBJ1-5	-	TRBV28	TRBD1	TGTGCCAGCAGTTTGCCCCGCAGGGGGGCGAAACAGCCCCAGCATTTT	CASSLPRRGAKQPQHF
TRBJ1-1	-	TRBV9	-	TGTGCCAGCAGCCTTCGAGGGGGGGAGGGGACTGAAGCTTTCTTT	CASSLRGGEGTEAFF
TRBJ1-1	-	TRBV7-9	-	TGTGCCAGCAGCTTTGAAAACGAGGACACTGAAGCTTTCTTT	CASSFENEDTEAFF
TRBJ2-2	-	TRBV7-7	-	TGTGCCAGCAGCTTAGCCCTAGCGACGAACACCGGGGAGCTGTTTTTT	CASSLALATNTGELFF
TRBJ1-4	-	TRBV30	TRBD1	TGTGCCTGGAGTGTACAGGGGGGTGAAAAACTGTTTTTT	CAWSVQGGEKLFF